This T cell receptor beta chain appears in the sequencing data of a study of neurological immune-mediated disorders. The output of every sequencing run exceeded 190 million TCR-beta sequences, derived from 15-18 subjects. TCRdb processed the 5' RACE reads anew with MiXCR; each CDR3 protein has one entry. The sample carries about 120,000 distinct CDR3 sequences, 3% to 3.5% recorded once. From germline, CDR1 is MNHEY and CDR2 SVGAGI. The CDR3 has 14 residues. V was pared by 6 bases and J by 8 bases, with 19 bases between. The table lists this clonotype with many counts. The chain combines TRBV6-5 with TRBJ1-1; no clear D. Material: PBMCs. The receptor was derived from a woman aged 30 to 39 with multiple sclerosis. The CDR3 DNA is TGTGCCAGCAGCGAGACCCTCTCTGCCCCCGAAGCTTTCTTT. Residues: CASSETLSAPEAFF.